Sequencing of this T cell receptor (beta chain) was carried out in a study of control samples from healthy donors and cancer patients. This CDR3 is 12 amino acids long. Per the germline V gene, CDR1 is SGHAT and CDR2 is FQNNGV. The V gene lost 3 bases and the J gene lost 7 bases, with 9 bases spanning the gap. Produced via immunoSEQ multiplex PCR; TCRdb's table is partial and in-frame only. Here the sample spans roughly 100,000 clones, 80% to 90% being singletons. The TCR was taken from a man younger than 40 in good health. The V gene is TRBV11-2, the J gene TRBJ1-1; D is unclear. The specimen was blood. The CDR3 spells CASSFVRVEAFF. In nucleotides, the CDR3 is TGTGCCAGCAGCTTTGTGAGGGTTGAAGCTTTCTTT.